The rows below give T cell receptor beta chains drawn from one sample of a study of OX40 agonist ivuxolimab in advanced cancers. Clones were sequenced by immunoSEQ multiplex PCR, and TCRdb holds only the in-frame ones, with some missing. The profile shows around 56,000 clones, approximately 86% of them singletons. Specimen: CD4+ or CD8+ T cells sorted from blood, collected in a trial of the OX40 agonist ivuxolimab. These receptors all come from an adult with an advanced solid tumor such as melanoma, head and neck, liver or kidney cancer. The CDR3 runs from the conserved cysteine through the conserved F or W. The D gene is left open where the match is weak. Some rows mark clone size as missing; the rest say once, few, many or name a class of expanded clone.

CASSRGRDIEPREQYF	TGCGCCAGCAGCCGAGGGCGGGACATCGAACCGCGGGAGCAGTACTTC	TRBJ2-7	-	-	TRBV5-1
CASSLGTGITDTQYF	TGTGCCAGCAGTTTAGGGACAGGGATTACAGATACGCAGTATTTT	TRBJ2-3	TRBD1	-	TRBV28
CASSRLQGAQGTEAFF	TGCGCCAGCAGCCGGCTACAGGGGGCGCAGGGCACTGAAGCTTTCTTT	TRBJ1-1	TRBD1	once	TRBV5-1
CASSLGAESGAHEQYF	TGTGCCAGCAGCTTAGGTGCTGAGTCGGGAGCCCACGAGCAGTACTTC	TRBJ2-7	-	once	TRBV11-1
CASSPYRAGNTIYF	TGTGCCAGCAGCCCGTACAGGGCTGGAAACACCATATATTTT	TRBJ1-3	-	few	TRBV14
CASSRRGNTEAFF	TGTGCCAGTAGCCGCAGGGGGAACACTGAAGCTTTCTTT	TRBJ1-1	-	-	TRBV19
CASSWALAGVNTEAFF	TGTGCCAGCAGCTGGGCGCTGGCAGGCGTGAACACTGAAGCTTTCTTT	TRBJ1-1	-	few	TRBV7-9
CASSPPSGVGFDEQFF	TGTGCCAGCTCACCACCATCAGGGGTGGGCTTCGATGAGCAGTTCTTC	TRBJ2-1	-	-	TRBV18
CASSLSAGAGGYTF	TGTGCCAGCAGCTTAAGCGCGGGTGCGGGCGGCTACACCTTC	TRBJ1-2	-	-	TRBV11-2
CASRTLTGVSVHSYGYTF	TGTGCCAGCAGGACCCTTACAGGGGTTTCCGTTCACAGCTATGGCTACACCTTC	TRBJ1-2	TRBD1	-	TRBV27
CASRTSRSNTGELFF	TGTGCCAGCAGGACTAGCAGAAGCAACACCGGGGAGCTGTTTTTT	TRBJ2-2	TRBD2	-	TRBV27
CASKRRRSSYEQYF	TGTGCCAGCAAAAGGCGGCGGAGCTCCTACGAGCAGTACTTC	TRBJ2-7	-	-	TRBV6-5
CASSREEGTEAFF	TGTGCCAGCAGCCGCGAAGAGGGCACTGAAGCTTTCTTT	TRBJ1-1	-	-	TRBV11-3
CASSLIRTEAFF	TGTGCCAGCAGCTTGATTAGGACTGAAGCTTTCTTT	TRBJ1-1	-	-	TRBV7-2
CASSTSGGGNTGELFF	TGTGCCAGTAGTACCTCAGGGGGCGGGAACACCGGGGAGCTGTTTTTT	TRBJ2-2	TRBD1	few	TRBV19
CASSLGLRGGRETQYF	TGTGCCAGCAGTTTAGGGCTAAGAGGGGGCCGAGAGACCCAGTACTTC	TRBJ2-5	TRBD1	-	TRBV27
CASSYPPQWETQYF	TGTGCCAGCAGTTACCCTCCCCAGTGGGAGACCCAGTACTTC	TRBJ2-5	-	-	TRBV6-5
CASSLTGGGTEAFF	TGTGCCAGCAGCCTTACAGGGGGAGGGACTGAAGCTTTCTTT	TRBJ1-1	TRBD1	-	TRBV11-1
CASSLQGAGNIQYF	TGTGCCAGCAGCCTACAGGGGGCTGGAAACATTCAGTACTTC	TRBJ2-4	TRBD1	-	TRBV5-4
CASSQDLEDGGAINGYTF	TGCGCCAGCAGCCAAGATTTGGAGGACGGTGGGGCTATAAATGGCTACACCTTC	TRBJ1-2	-	once	TRBV4-3
CASSLAGGYNQPQHF	TGTGCCAGCAGCTTAGCGGGGGGTTACAATCAGCCCCAGCATTTT	TRBJ1-5	-	-	TRBV7-2
CASRMGGARSYEQYF	TGTGCCAGCAGGATGGGGGGGGCCCGCTCCTACGAGCAGTACTTC	TRBJ2-7	-	-	TRBV25-1
CASSLRRIRATNEKLFF	TGTGCCAGCAGCCTGCGAAGAATCCGGGCAACTAATGAAAAACTGTTTTTT	TRBJ1-4	-	-	TRBV7-8
CASSSTSSGANVLTF	TGTGCCAGCAGCTCGACATCGTCTGGGGCCAACGTCCTGACTTTC	TRBJ2-6	-	-	TRBV6-5
CASSVLQGSGANVLTF	TGTGCCAGCAGCGTCTTACAGGGTTCTGGGGCCAACGTCCTGACTTTC	TRBJ2-6	-	-	TRBV11-2
CASSKDSDEAFF	TGTGCCAGCTCAAAGGACAGCGATGAAGCTTTCTTT	TRBJ1-1	-	-	TRBV18
CASSVVGTTGELFF	TGTGCCAGCAGCGTAGTCGGGACAACCGGGGAGCTGTTTTTT	TRBJ2-2	-	-	TRBV9
CASSPGGWNTGELFF	TGTGCCAGCAGTCCTGGGGGCTGGAACACCGGGGAGCTGTTTTTT	TRBJ2-2	-	-	TRBV6-5
CASSSLGQSGELFF	TGTGCCAGCAGTAGCCTGGGTCAGTCCGGGGAGCTGTTTTTT	TRBJ2-2	-	-	TRBV27
CASSSGQGTGEKLFF	TGTGCCAGCAGCTCCGGACAGGGGACGGGAGAAAAACTGTTTTTT	TRBJ1-4	TRBD1	-	TRBV5-4
CASSPRDRGYTEAFF	TGTGCCAGTAGTCCCCGGGACAGGGGATACACTGAAGCTTTCTTT	TRBJ1-1	TRBD1	-	TRBV19
CASSMNTEAFF	TGTGCCAGCAGTATGAACACTGAAGCTTTCTTT	TRBJ1-1	-	-	TRBV6-5
CASSLEAGANTNTEAFF	TGTGCCAGCAGCTTGGAGGCAGGGGCGAATACGAACACTGAAGCTTTCTTT	TRBJ1-1	-	medium-sized	TRBV5-6
CASSLGRSGRTNEKLFF	TGTGCCAGTAGTTTGGGACGGTCGGGTCGGACTAATGAAAAACTGTTTTTT	TRBJ1-4	-	few	TRBV19